Sequencing of this T cell receptor (beta chain) was carried out in a study of regulatory dendritic cells for organ transplantation (dated by TCRdb to 2017 to 2019). Some background on the complete study: Before and after allostimulation with regulatory or mature dendritic cells, TCRbeta repertoires were sequenced from sorted naive and memory CD4+ and CD8+ T cells.

Findings and caveats that apply to the study as a whole: Only two subjects were sequenced, and the authors noted considerable between-individual heterogeneity in the alloreactive memory CD8+ T cell pool. Among the resting subsets, memory CD8+ T cells contained the most alloreactive TCR clonotypes. The repertoires of naive CD4+ and CD8+ T cells were highly diverse, while memory cell repertoires were less diverse, with memory CD8+ cells being the most oligoclonal. Expansion of memory CD8+ clones was induced by allostimulation in both subjects, but more limited expansion appeared to be induced by regulatory dendritic cells than by mature dendritic cells.

Multiplexed two-step PCR with Vbeta-specific forward primers and Jbeta-specific reverse primers was used to amplify TCRbeta CDR3 regions. The TCRbeta libraries were sequenced on an Illumina instrument via the immunoSEQ service. The published analysis was carried out like this. IMGT annotation was used to assign V, D and J genes, and synthetic CDR3 analogues were used to correct counts for multiplex PCR bias. Repertoire clonality was computed in the immunoSEQ Analyzer as one minus normalized Shannon entropy. Fisher's exact test with Benjamini-Hochberg false discovery rate control was used to define clonal expansion, with two-tailed P<0.01. Here the immuneACCESS table is served through TCRdb, limited to in-frame sequences with V and J called. Missing clones are a known gap in these copies; in checked studies unresolved V genes cover under half, and the rest lacks a known reason. V, J and clone size are taken as reported in that table, and D and trimming were inferred from the DNA itself. This sample comprises some 35,000 clones, about 90% of them detected only once. Around 0.11% of the sample goes to the ten largest clones.

With respect to this clone: Its antigen is currently not known. There are no base qualities to consult, and no much larger clone falls within one base.

CDR1 LGHNA and CDR2 YSLEER were looked up in the germline V gene. Inclusive of the bounding cysteine and phenylalanine, the CDR3 is 13 residues long. Only the CDR3 portion is preserved as DNA: 39 bases, with reading frame beginning at the first base. Between the V and J ends, shortened by 0 bases and 5 bases respectively, the junction contains 6 bases. FACS was used to sort CD4+ or CD8+ cells into naive T cells, defined as CD45RA+, and memory T cells, defined as CD45RO+. Two healthy control subjects provided the T cells used for TCR sequencing. For the mixed lymphocyte reactions, sorted T cell subsets left unstimulated acted as baseline controls. Genomic DNA was extracted with the Qiagen DNeasy Blood & Tissue Kit.

This receptor chain uses TRBV4-3 and TRBJ2-3; tentative D gene TRBD1, with 6 bases matching. Sequencing was carried out using naive CD8+ T cells from blood. The sample's cell subset or site label, decoded: CD45RA+ naive T cells. The TCR was taken from a human donor in good health. The nucleotides read TGCGCCAGCAGCCAAGAAGGGGGAGATACGCAGTATTTT. Its coded protein is CASSQEGGDTQYF.